This T cell receptor (beta chain) is drawn from a study of T-cell memory formation after mild COVID-19. The CDR3 is 12 residues long. Per germline, CDR1 SGHVS and CDR2 FNYEAQ. V was trimmed by 4 bases and J by 3 bases, leaving 6 bases between them. MiXCR was run by TCRdb on the 5' RACE reads, yielding one entry per CDR3 protein. Here the sample spans about 150,000 distinct CDR3 sequences, about 25% being singletons. Whole-study results and caveats: Cross-reactive memory apparently joined, as some responding clones appeared in pre-infection memory.

Turning to this clonotype: What it binds is not known.

The clonotype comes from an adult woman who had mild COVID-19 (a few samples of this study predate the infection). Cell type and time point are not known. The rearrangement joins TRBV7-6 to TRBJ1-1; D gene uncertain. The sample comprised PBMCs or a T cell subset sorted from them (not recorded which). The CDR3 loop reads CASSSLDTEAFF. The CDR3, as DNA: TGTGCCAGCAGCTCATTAGACACTGAAGCTTTCTTT.